Below are 8 T cell receptor beta chains sequenced from a single sample in a study of blood T cell repertoires in COVID-19. The assay was immunoSEQ multiplex PCR, and TCRdb's table has in-frame clones only and misses some. This sample has about 350,000 clones, with over 75% found just once. Sequencing was carried out using PBMCs or T cells enriched from blood (not recorded which). These receptors came from a woman aged 25 to 45 who had recovered from COVID-19.

The gene calls are TRBV10-3 and TRBJ1-5; TRBD1 matches 8 bases. The CDR3 length is 16 residues. Trimming took 3 bases from V and 7 from J; bases not matched to a gene: 11. From germline, CDR1 is ENHRY and CDR2 SYGVKD. The CDR3 bases are TGTGCCATCAGTGATGAAGGGACAGGTCCGAGGCAGCCCCAGCATTTT. Its translation is CAISDEGTGPRQPQHF.

This chain links TRBV10-1 with TRBJ2-3, with 9 bases that match TRBD1. This CDR3 region has 14 residues. Germline trimming cut 3 bases from V and 3 bases from J; bases unmatched to any gene: 1. The germline CDR1 and CDR2 sequences are WNHNN and SYGVQD (reference sequence). CDR3 coding DNA: TGCGCCAGCAGTGACGGACAGGGGACAGATACGCAGTATTTT. Translating gives CASSDGQGTDTQYF.

The genes are TRBV27 and TRBJ2-3; 8 bases fit TRBD1. This CDR3 contains 17 residues. Looked up from germline, CDR1 is MNHEY and CDR2 is SMNVEV (reference sequence). The junction had 14 bases not matched to a gene; V was cut back by 4 bases and J by 5 bases. The CDR3 DNA follows: TGTGCCAGCAGTTCCAATCAACAGGGGGAAGGACGAGATACGCAGTATTTT. Protein: CASSSNQQGEGRDTQYF.

V is TRBV19 and J is TRBJ2-2, with D tentatively TRBD1 (5 bases). The CDR3 extends over 15 amino acids. V gave up 4 bases and J gave up 0 bases, with 9 bases separating them. The germline V gene encodes CDR1 LNHDA and CDR2 SQIVND (reference sequence). Here the CDR3 reads CASSRTLTNTGELFF. DNA of the CDR3: TGTGCCAGTAGTAGGACACTTACGAACACCGGGGAGCTGTTTTTT.

The rearrangement joins TRBV15 to TRBJ2-3; TRBD2 matches 8 bases. The CDR3 length is 18 residues. V lost 3 bases and J lost 2; bases outside the gene matches: 13. The V gene's germline CDR1 is LNHNV and CDR2 YYDKDF (reference sequence). This chain's CDR3 is CATSSGNLGGVVTDTQYF. The CDR3 nucleotides read TGTGCCACCAGCAGTGGCAACCTCGGGGGGGTGGTCACAGATACGCAGTATTTT.

The chain combines TRBV27 with TRBJ2-4; D possibly corresponds to TRBD1 (5 bases). CDR3 size: 15 residues. Germline CDR1 MNHEY, CDR2 SMNVEV (reference sequence). The V gene lost 3 bases and the J gene lost 4 bases, with 13 bases spanning the gap. CDR3 residues: CASSFLGAGKNIQYF. The CDR3 bases are TGTGCCAGCAGTTTTTTAGGGGCAGGGAAAAACATTCAGTACTTC.

This chain links TRBV7-6 with TRBJ1-1; 7 bases align to TRBD1. The germline CDR1 and CDR2 sequences are SGHVS and FNYEAQ. CDR3 length: 15 amino acids. The J segment lost 11 bases and the V segment lost 4 bases, leaving 16 bases of the junction unmatched. The CDR3 DNA reads as TGTGCCAGCAGCTCTCTGACAGGGACGGGGTTTCGGGCTTTCTTT. It translates to CASSSLTGTGFRAFF.

The chain combines TRBV27 with TRBJ2-7, with a tentative D call TRBD1 (6 bases). Trimming pared 3 bases from V and 5 bases from J, leaving 14 bases between. This CDR3 is 14 amino acids long. Germline lookup yields CDR1 MNHEY and CDR2 SMNVEV (reference sequence). CDR3 DNA: TGTGCCAGCAGTTTCTCCAGGGGAGTGCACGAGCAGTACTTC. Translated, it gives CASSFSRGVHEQYF.